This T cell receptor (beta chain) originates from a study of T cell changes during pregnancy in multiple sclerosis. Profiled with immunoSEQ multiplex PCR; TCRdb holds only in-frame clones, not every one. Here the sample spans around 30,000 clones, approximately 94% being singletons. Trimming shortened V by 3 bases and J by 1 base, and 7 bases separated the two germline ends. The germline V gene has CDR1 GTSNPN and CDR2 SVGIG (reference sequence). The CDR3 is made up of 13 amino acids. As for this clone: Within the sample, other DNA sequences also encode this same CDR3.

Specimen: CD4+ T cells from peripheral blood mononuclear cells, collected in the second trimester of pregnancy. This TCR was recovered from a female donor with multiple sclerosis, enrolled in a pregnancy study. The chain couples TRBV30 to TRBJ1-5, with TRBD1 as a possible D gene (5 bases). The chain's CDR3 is CAWSGGSNQPQHF. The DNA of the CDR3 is TGTGCCTGGAGCGGGGGGAGCAATCAGCCCCAGCATTTT. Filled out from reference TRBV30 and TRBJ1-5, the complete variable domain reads SQTIHQWPATLVQPVGSPLSLECTVEGTSNPNLYWYRQAAGRGLQLLFYSVGIGQISSEVPQNLSASRPQDRQFILSSKKLLLSDSGFYLCAWSGGSNQPQHFGDGTRLSIL.